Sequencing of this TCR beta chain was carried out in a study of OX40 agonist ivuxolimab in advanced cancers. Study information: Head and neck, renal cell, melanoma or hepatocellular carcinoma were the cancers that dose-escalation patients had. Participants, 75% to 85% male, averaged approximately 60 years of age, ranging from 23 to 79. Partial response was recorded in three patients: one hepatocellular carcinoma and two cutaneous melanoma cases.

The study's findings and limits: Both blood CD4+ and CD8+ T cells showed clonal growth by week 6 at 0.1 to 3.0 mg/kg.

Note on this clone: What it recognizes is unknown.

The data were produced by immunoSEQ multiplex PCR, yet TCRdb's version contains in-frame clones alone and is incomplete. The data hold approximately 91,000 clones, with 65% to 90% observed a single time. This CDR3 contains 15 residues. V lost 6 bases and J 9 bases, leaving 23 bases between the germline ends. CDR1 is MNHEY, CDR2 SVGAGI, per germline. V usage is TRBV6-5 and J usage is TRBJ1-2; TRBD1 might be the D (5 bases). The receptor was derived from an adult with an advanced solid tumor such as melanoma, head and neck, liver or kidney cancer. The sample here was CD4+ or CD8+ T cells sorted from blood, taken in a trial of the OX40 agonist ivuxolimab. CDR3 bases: TGTGCCAGCAGGCCCCCTGGAGGGGCCTCTCCGCGCTACACCTTC. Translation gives CASRPPGGASPRYTF.